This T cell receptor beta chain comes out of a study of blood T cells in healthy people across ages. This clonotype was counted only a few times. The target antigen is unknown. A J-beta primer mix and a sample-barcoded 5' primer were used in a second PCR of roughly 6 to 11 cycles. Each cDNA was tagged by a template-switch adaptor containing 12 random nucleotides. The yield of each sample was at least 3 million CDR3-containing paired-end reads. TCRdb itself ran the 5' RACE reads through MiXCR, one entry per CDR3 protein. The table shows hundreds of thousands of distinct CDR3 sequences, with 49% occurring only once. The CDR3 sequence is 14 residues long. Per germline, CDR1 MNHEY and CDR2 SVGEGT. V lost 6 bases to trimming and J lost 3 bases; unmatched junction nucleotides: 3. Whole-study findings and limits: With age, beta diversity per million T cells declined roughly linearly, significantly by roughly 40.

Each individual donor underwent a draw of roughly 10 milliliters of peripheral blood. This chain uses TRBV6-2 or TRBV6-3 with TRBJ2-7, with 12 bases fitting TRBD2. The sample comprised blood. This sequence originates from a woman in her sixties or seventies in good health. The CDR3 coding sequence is TGTGCCAGCAGAAGACTAGCGGGAGTCTACGAGCAGTACTTC. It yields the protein CASRRLAGVYEQYF.